Each of the 4 T cell receptor beta chains below was sequenced from the same sample in a study of CD8 T cells in ankylosing spondylitis (dated by TCRdb to about 2017). The library was prepared using 5' RACE. Instrument used: Illumina HiSeq 2500. TCRdb ran its own pipeline on the public reads, namely fastp trimming at Q25 and MiXCR clone calling, and kept in-frame beta chains. CDR3 protein sequences are deduplicated, and each keeps its most common genes and DNA. The sample table records 100,000 or so distinct CDR3 sequences; roughly 10% of these occur just once. The top ten clonotypes cover approximately 30% of the sample. These receptors' targets are unknown. Paper-wide results and their limitations: A TCR beta motif made up of several highly homologous amino acid variants appeared to be characteristic of blood from ankylosing spondylitis patients.

The sequencing sample was made of blood, either unsorted or a sorted T cell fraction (not recorded which). These receptors came from a male donor with ankylosing spondylitis.

This clonotype was seen repeatedly, ten times or more. This chain links TRBV29-1 with TRBJ1-2; D uncertain. This CDR3 contains 15 residues. V was trimmed by 4 bases and J by 3 bases, leaving 18 bases between them. Germline assignment: CDR1 SQVTM and CDR2 ANQGSEA. This CDR3 is CSVVSGFNRDYGYTF. The CDR3, as DNA: TGCAGCGTTGTCAGTGGGTTTAATCGGGACTATGGCTACACCTTC.

This clonotype came up many times. J is TRBJ2-7 and V is TRBV7-9; D is perhaps TRBD1 (6 bases). This CDR3 is 14 amino acids long. V was pared by 1 base and J by 5 bases, with 12 bases between. The germline gives CDR1 SEHNR, CDR2 FQNEAQ (reference sequence). The CDR3 reads CASSLGTVAHEQYF. The CDR3 bases are TGTGCCAGCAGCTTAGGGACAGTAGCCCACGAGCAGTACTTC.

This clonotype occurred a few times. The chain links TRBV10-2 to TRBJ1-5, with 7 bases matching TRBD1. CDR1 WSHSY and CDR2 SAAADI come from the germline V gene. The CDR3 is 14 amino acids. Germline trimming cut 8 bases from V and 6 bases from J; bases unmatched to any gene: 10. For the CDR3, the DNA is TGCGCCAGCGGAAAGACAGGGAAAGCTCAGCCCCAGCATTTT. Amino acid sequence: CASGKTGKAQPQHF.

This clonotype was found a few times. The rearrangement uses TRBV4-1 and TRBJ2-1; TRBD2 agrees at 8 bases. Germline-derived CDR1 and CDR2 are MGHRA and YSYEKL. V was pared by 0 bases and J by 2 bases, with 6 bases of the junction left unmatched. The CDR3 runs 17 residues. Written as DNA, the CDR3 is TGCGCCAGCAGCCAAGATGTGGAAGCGGGGGCCTACAATGAGCAGTTCTTC. It specifies CASSQDVEAGAYNEQFF.